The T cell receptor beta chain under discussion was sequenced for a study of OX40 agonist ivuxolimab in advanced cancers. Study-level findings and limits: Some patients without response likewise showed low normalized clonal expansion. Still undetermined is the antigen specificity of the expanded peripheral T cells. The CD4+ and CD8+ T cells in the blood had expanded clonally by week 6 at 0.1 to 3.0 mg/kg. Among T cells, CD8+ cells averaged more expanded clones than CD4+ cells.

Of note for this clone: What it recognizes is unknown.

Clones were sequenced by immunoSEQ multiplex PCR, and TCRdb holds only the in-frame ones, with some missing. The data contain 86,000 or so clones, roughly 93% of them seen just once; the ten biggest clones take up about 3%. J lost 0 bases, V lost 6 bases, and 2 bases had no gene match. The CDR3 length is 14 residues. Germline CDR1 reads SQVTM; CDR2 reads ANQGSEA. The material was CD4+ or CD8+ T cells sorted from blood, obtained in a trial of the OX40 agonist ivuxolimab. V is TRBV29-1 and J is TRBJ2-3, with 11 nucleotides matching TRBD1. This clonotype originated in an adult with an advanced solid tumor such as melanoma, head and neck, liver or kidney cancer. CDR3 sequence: CSVGQGASTDTQYF. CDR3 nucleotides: TGCAGCGTCGGACAGGGGGCGAGCACAGATACGCAGTATTTT.